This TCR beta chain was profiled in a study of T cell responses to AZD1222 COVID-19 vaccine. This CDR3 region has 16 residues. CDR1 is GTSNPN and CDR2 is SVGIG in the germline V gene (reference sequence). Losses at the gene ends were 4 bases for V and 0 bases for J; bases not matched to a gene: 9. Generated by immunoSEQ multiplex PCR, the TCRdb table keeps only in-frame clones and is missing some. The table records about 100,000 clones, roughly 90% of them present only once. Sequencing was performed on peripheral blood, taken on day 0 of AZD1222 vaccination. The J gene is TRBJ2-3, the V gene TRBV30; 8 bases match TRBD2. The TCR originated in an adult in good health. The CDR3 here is CAWNSGTTPSTDTQYF. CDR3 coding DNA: TGTGCCTGGAATAGCGGGACAACCCCTAGCACAGATACGCAGTATTTT.